Included here is one T cell receptor beta chain sequence, with context. The sample comes from a study of cytomegalovirus exposure and HLA in healthy donors. It was with 60 Vbeta and 13 Jbeta primers that the PCR ran. In the source study's methods: A follow-up analysis tallied 86 million or so unique TCR beta chains, some 9.9 million shared. Generated by immunoSEQ multiplex PCR, the TCRdb table keeps only in-frame clones and is missing some. V and J calls plus clone size are reproduced from that table; the DNA served to infer D and trimming. The sample contains 120,000 to 150,000 clones, roughly four fifths of which appear only once. V lost 6 bases to trimming and J lost 7 bases; unmatched junction nucleotides: 10. CDR1 and CDR2 (germline): MNHNS, SASEGT. This CDR3 is 15 amino acids long.

This receptor was obtained from a man aged 18 to 29 in good health and CMV-seropositive. Specimen: PBMCs. The chain has TRBV6-1 and TRBJ2-1; TRBD2 matches at 9 bases. The CDR3 nucleotides read TGTGCCAGCAGCCTCTTAGCGGGAGACGCAAATGAGCAGTTCTTC. It encodes CASSLLAGDANEQFF.